The clone carrying this T cell receptor beta chain was seen a handful of times. Trimming shortened V by 4 bases and J by 5 bases, and 12 bases separated the two germline ends. CDR3 length: 14 residues. CDR1 is MGHRA and CDR2 is YSYEKL in the germline V gene. Clones were sequenced by immunoSEQ multiplex PCR, and TCRdb holds only the in-frame ones, with some missing. The table has about 220,000 clones, about four fifths seen once. This sample is drawn from a study of blood T cell repertoires in COVID-19. Study-wide background: Both acute and convalescent COVID-19 samples were obtained from the United States, Italy and Spain. PBMCs, B-cell-depleted T cells, or T cells provided the cDNA or gDNA that made up the material.

Sequenced sample: PBMCs or T cells enriched from blood (not recorded which). This clonotype was obtained from a middle-aged woman with acute COVID-19. The chain recombines TRBV4-1 with TRBJ1-5, with a weak D call TRBD1 (5 bases). CDR3 sequence: CASSPGGDHQPQHF. DNA for the CDR3: TGCGCCAGCAGCCCCGGGGGGGACCATCAGCCCCAGCATTTT.